Listed below are T cell receptor beta chains from one sample, sequenced in a study of beta chain features in type 1 diabetes. The protocol was immunoSEQ multiplex PCR, while the TCRdb copy is restricted to in-frame clones and leaves out a portion. The repertoire holds 350,000 or so clones, with 15% to 20% as singletons. Sequencing used naive CD4+ T cells from blood. These receptors all come from a woman in her late teens or twenties in good health. Each CDR3 is given without its conserved first and last residue.

v_gene,j_gene,CDR3aa
TRBV5-1,TRBJ2-1,ATGTGGNEQF
TRBV6-1,TRBJ2-5,ASGTGLQETQY
TRBV5-1,TRBJ2-7,ASSQTDRWGSYEQY
TRBV28,TRBJ2-3,AITSGPKKDTQY
TRBV5-1,TRBJ1-2,ASSFRAGLYGYT
TRBV5-1,TRBJ2-5,ASSLGTKEETQY
TRBV5-4,TRBJ1-2,ASSLGLQTGVYGYT
TRBV19,TRBJ1-5,ASTSLDSNQPQH
TRBV5-1,TRBJ2-7,ASSPGTGVAEQY
TRBV9,TRBJ1-1,ASSVTGAPNTEAF
TRBV9,TRBJ1-4,ASSEAGGLNEKLF
TRBV13,TRBJ2-1,ASSLLGEQF
TRBV30,TRBJ2-7,AWSPSGTVYEQY
TRBV2,TRBJ1-2,ASRAQGLHYT
TRBV11-2,TRBJ2-7,ASSLVSRGPQGAEQY
TRBV2,TRBJ2-7,ASSEDPRTREQY
TRBV7-9,TRBJ2-7,ASSLRAGTGSLYEQY
TRBV30,TRBJ2-1,AVSGVLPESNEQF
TRBV18,TRBJ1-2,ASSLQGATPSSGYT
TRBV2,TRBJ2-7,ASSPFPGNEQY
TRBV30,TRBJ2-3,AWSKSGSTDTQY
TRBV9,TRBJ2-5,ASSALAGGGGTETQY
TRBV19,TRBJ1-5,ASSTAKAGGISQPQH
TRBV2,TRBJ2-5,ASSLGRETQY
TRBV7-2,TRBJ1-5,ASNTGGANQPQH
TRBV18,TRBJ2-7,ASSLFTGTGSSEQY
TRBV19,TRBJ2-7,ASSIENGTRGEQY